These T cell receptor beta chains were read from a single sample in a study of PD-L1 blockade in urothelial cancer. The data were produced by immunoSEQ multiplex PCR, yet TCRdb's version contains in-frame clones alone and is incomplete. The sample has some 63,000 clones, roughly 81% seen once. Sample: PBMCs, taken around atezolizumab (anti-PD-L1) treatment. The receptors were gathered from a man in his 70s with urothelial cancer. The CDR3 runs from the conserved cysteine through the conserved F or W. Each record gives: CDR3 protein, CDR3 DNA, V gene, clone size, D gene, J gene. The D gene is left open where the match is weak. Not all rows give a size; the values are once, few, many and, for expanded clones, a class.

cdr3_aa: CASSLELQNTEAFF
cdr3_nt: TGCGCCAGCAGCTTGGAACTCCAGAACACTGAAGCTTTCTTT
v_call: TRBV5-1
clone_size: .
d_call: .
j_call: TRBJ1-1

cdr3_aa: CAISEGPGTGTYEQYF
cdr3_nt: TGTGCCATCAGTGAAGGCCCCGGGACAGGAACCTACGAGCAGTACTTC
v_call: TRBV10-3
clone_size: once
d_call: TRBD1
j_call: TRBJ2-7

cdr3_aa: CASSLGGRSDSPLHF
cdr3_nt: TGCGCCAGCAGCTTGGGAGGCCGGTCGGATTCACCCCTCCACTTT
v_call: TRBV5-1
clone_size: .
d_call: .
j_call: TRBJ1-6

cdr3_aa: CSALGGSYNEQFF
cdr3_nt: TGCAGCGCCTTGGGGGGATCCTACAATGAGCAGTTCTTC
v_call: TRBV29-1
clone_size: once
d_call: .
j_call: TRBJ2-1

cdr3_aa: CASTTGGQTEAFF
cdr3_nt: TGTGCCAGCACCACCGGGGGGCAAACTGAAGCTTTCTTT
v_call: TRBV11-2
clone_size: .
d_call: .
j_call: TRBJ1-1

cdr3_aa: CASSGDRVSTGELFF
cdr3_nt: TGTGCCAGCAGTGGAGACAGGGTGAGCACCGGGGAGCTGTTTTTT
v_call: TRBV2
clone_size: .
d_call: TRBD1
j_call: TRBJ2-2

cdr3_aa: CASSAGTSPGNEQFF
cdr3_nt: TGTGCCAGCAGTGCTGGGACTAGCCCGGGCAATGAGCAGTTCTTC
v_call: TRBV6-1
clone_size: once
d_call: TRBD2
j_call: TRBJ2-1

cdr3_aa: CASQGAGAATDTQYF
cdr3_nt: TGTGCCTCCCAGGGAGCGGGAGCGGCAACAGATACGCAGTATTTT
v_call: TRBV10-3
clone_size: few
d_call: TRBD2
j_call: TRBJ2-3

cdr3_aa: CASSLVLAGINNEQFF
cdr3_nt: TGTGCCAGCAGTTTAGTCCTAGCGGGGATCAACAATGAGCAGTTCTTC
v_call: TRBV27
clone_size: .
d_call: TRBD2
j_call: TRBJ2-1

cdr3_aa: CASSLVRGPTYEQYF
cdr3_nt: TGTGCCAGCAGCTTGGTCCGCGGGCCGACCTACGAGCAGTACTTC
v_call: TRBV11-2
clone_size: .
d_call: .
j_call: TRBJ2-7

cdr3_aa: CASSRFAGSSGSNEQFF
cdr3_nt: TGTGCCAGCAGCCGGTTCGCAGGAAGTAGCGGGAGCAATGAGCAGTTCTTC
v_call: TRBV4-2
clone_size: .
d_call: TRBD2
j_call: TRBJ2-1

cdr3_aa: CASSLVGGLGYTDTQYF
cdr3_nt: TGCGCCAGCAGCTTGGTGGGGGGGCTAGGTTACACAGATACGCAGTATTTT
v_call: TRBV5-1
clone_size: .
d_call: .
j_call: TRBJ2-3

cdr3_aa: CASSLGLEATYEQYF
cdr3_nt: TGTGCCAGTAGTCTTGGACTAGAGGCTACCTACGAGCAGTACTTC
v_call: TRBV19
clone_size: .
d_call: TRBD2
j_call: TRBJ2-7

cdr3_aa: CASSLAVQGEKLFF
cdr3_nt: TGTGCCAGCAGCTTAGCTGTTCAGGGAGAAAAACTGTTTTTT
v_call: TRBV7-8
clone_size: .
d_call: .
j_call: TRBJ1-4

cdr3_aa: CASRATGDSGYTF
cdr3_nt: TGTGCCAGCAGAGCGACAGGGGATAGTGGCTACACCTTC
v_call: TRBV6-5
clone_size: .
d_call: TRBD1
j_call: TRBJ1-2

cdr3_aa: CASSVTGPGDTQYF
cdr3_nt: TGCGCCAGCAGCGTGACAGGGCCGGGGGATACGCAGTATTTT
v_call: TRBV5-1
clone_size: few
d_call: TRBD1
j_call: TRBJ2-3

cdr3_aa: CASLGTPTYEQYF
cdr3_nt: TGTGCCAGCCTAGGGACACCAACCTACGAGCAGTACTTC
v_call: TRBV28
clone_size: .
d_call: .
j_call: TRBJ2-7

cdr3_aa: CASSFTGGETQYF
cdr3_nt: TGTGCCAGCAGTTTTACCGGGGGAGAGACCCAGTACTTC
v_call: TRBV27
clone_size: .
d_call: .
j_call: TRBJ2-5

cdr3_aa: CASSRTSLDEQFF
cdr3_nt: TGTGCCAGCAGCAGAACTAGCTTGGATGAGCAGTTCTTC
v_call: TRBV7-2
clone_size: .
d_call: .
j_call: TRBJ2-1

cdr3_aa: CASSLQGREAFF
cdr3_nt: TGCGCCAGCAGCTTACAGGGACGAGAAGCTTTCTTT
v_call: TRBV5-1
clone_size: .
d_call: .
j_call: TRBJ1-1

cdr3_aa: CASAIGAGADTQYF
cdr3_nt: TGTGCCAGCGCCATAGGGGCGGGGGCAGATACGCAGTATTTT
v_call: TRBV6-6
clone_size: .
d_call: TRBD2
j_call: TRBJ2-3

cdr3_aa: CASRASMDIQYF
cdr3_nt: TGTGCCAGCAGAGCTAGCATGGACATTCAGTACTTC
v_call: TRBV2
clone_size: once
d_call: .
j_call: TRBJ2-4

cdr3_aa: CASSPRTGGETQYF
cdr3_nt: TGTGCCAGCAGCCCGAGGACAGGAGGGGAGACCCAGTACTTC
v_call: TRBV7-9
clone_size: .
d_call: .
j_call: TRBJ2-5

cdr3_aa: CASSPGRGISNQPQHF
cdr3_nt: TGTGCCAGCAGTCCCGGAAGGGGTATTTCAAATCAGCCCCAGCATTTT
v_call: TRBV27
clone_size: .
d_call: .
j_call: TRBJ1-5

cdr3_aa: CASSPSSRATGELFF
cdr3_nt: TGTGCCAGCTCACCAAGTTCCAGGGCCACCGGGGAGCTGTTTTTT
v_call: TRBV18
clone_size: .
d_call: .
j_call: TRBJ2-2

cdr3_aa: CASSLAGDQVSRYF
cdr3_nt: TGTGCCAGCAGCCTAGCGGGAGATCAAGTGAGTCGGTACTTC
v_call: TRBV14
clone_size: .
d_call: TRBD2
j_call: TRBJ2-7

cdr3_aa: CASRPYSGRSSYEQYF
cdr3_nt: TGCGCCAGCAGACCTTATAGCGGGAGGAGCTCCTACGAGCAGTACTTC
v_call: TRBV23-1
clone_size: few
d_call: TRBD2
j_call: TRBJ2-7

cdr3_aa: CASRSGTGNSNQPQHF
cdr3_nt: TGTGCCAGCAGGTCCGGGACAGGAAATAGCAATCAGCCCCAGCATTTT
v_call: TRBV6-6
clone_size: .
d_call: TRBD1
j_call: TRBJ1-5

cdr3_aa: CATSRDRFSGNTIYF
cdr3_nt: TGTGCCACCAGCAGAGACAGGTTCTCTGGAAACACCATATATTTT
v_call: TRBV15
clone_size: .
d_call: .
j_call: TRBJ1-3

cdr3_aa: CASQGQGSRNTEAFF
cdr3_nt: TGTGCCTCTCAAGGACAGGGGAGCAGGAACACTGAAGCTTTCTTT
v_call: TRBV2
clone_size: .
d_call: TRBD1
j_call: TRBJ1-1

cdr3_aa: CAWSATGTSGQETQYF
cdr3_nt: TGTGCCTGGAGTGCCACGGGGACTAGCGGTCAAGAGACCCAGTACTTC
v_call: TRBV30
clone_size: .
d_call: TRBD2
j_call: TRBJ2-5

cdr3_aa: CASTPSYSYEQYF
cdr3_nt: TGTGCCAGCACCCCCTCCTACTCCTACGAGCAGTACTTC
v_call: TRBV11-3
clone_size: .
d_call: .
j_call: TRBJ2-7

cdr3_aa: CASSLGVAGAGTQYF
cdr3_nt: TGTGCCAGCAGCTTAGGAGTAGCGGGGGCAGGGACCCAGTACTTC
v_call: TRBV7-9
clone_size: .
d_call: TRBD2
j_call: TRBJ2-5

cdr3_aa: CASSLGLAGPGELFF
cdr3_nt: TGTGCCAGCAGTTTGGGACTAGCGGGACCCGGGGAGCTGTTTTTT
v_call: TRBV28
clone_size: .
d_call: TRBD2
j_call: TRBJ2-2

cdr3_aa: CASREGTGDSANYGYTF
cdr3_nt: TGCGCCAGCAGGGAAGGGACAGGGGACAGCGCAAACTATGGCTACACCTTC
v_call: TRBV5-1
clone_size: .
d_call: TRBD1
j_call: TRBJ1-2

cdr3_aa: CASSAPPGQNTMRQFF
cdr3_nt: TGTGCCAGCAGTGCGCCTCCGGGACAGAATACAATGAGGCAGTTCTTC
v_call: TRBV28
clone_size: .
d_call: TRBD1
j_call: TRBJ2-1

cdr3_aa: CATGTGKAAIQYF
cdr3_nt: TGCGCCACTGGGACAGGGAAAGCCGCGATTCAGTACTTC
v_call: TRBV10-2
clone_size: .
d_call: TRBD1
j_call: TRBJ2-4

cdr3_aa: CASSLGDSYPGELFF
cdr3_nt: TGTGCCAGCAGTTTAGGGGACAGTTACCCCGGGGAGCTGTTTTTT
v_call: TRBV28
clone_size: .
d_call: TRBD1
j_call: TRBJ2-2

cdr3_aa: CASRSTGGVSYGYTF
cdr3_nt: TGTGCCAGCAGGTCGACAGGGGGGGTGAGCTATGGCTACACCTTC
v_call: TRBV27
clone_size: many
d_call: TRBD1
j_call: TRBJ1-2

cdr3_aa: CASSYPGGNNEQFF
cdr3_nt: TGTGCCAGCAGCTACCCGGGGGGGAACAATGAGCAGTTCTTC
v_call: TRBV7-2
clone_size: few
d_call: TRBD2
j_call: TRBJ2-1

cdr3_aa: CASRQLRQGGTEAFF
cdr3_nt: TGTGCCAGCAGACAATTGAGACAGGGAGGCACTGAAGCTTTCTTT
v_call: TRBV6-1
clone_size: .
d_call: TRBD1
j_call: TRBJ1-1

cdr3_aa: CASSVATPTSGRVHEQFF
cdr3_nt: TGTGCCAGCAGCGTAGCAACACCGACTAGCGGGAGGGTCCATGAGCAGTTCTTC
v_call: TRBV9
clone_size: few
d_call: TRBD2
j_call: TRBJ2-1

cdr3_aa: CASSSGAEGETQYF
cdr3_nt: TGTGCCAGCAGTTCCGGGGCGGAGGGAGAGACCCAGTACTTC
v_call: TRBV5-6
clone_size: .
d_call: .
j_call: TRBJ2-5

cdr3_aa: CASRNRVNTGELFF
cdr3_nt: TGTGCCAGCAGGAACAGGGTGAACACCGGGGAGCTGTTTTTT
v_call: TRBV2
clone_size: few
d_call: .
j_call: TRBJ2-2

cdr3_aa: CASSSGQGNYGYTF
cdr3_nt: TGCGCCAGCAGCTCAGGACAGGGCAACTATGGCTACACCTTC
v_call: TRBV5-1
clone_size: .
d_call: TRBD1
j_call: TRBJ1-2

cdr3_aa: CASSSQDRVTEAFF
cdr3_nt: TGCGCCAGCAGCTCCCAGGACAGGGTGACTGAAGCTTTCTTT
v_call: TRBV5-1
clone_size: .
d_call: TRBD1
j_call: TRBJ1-1

cdr3_aa: CASSRRTKNTEAFF
cdr3_nt: TGTGCCAGCAGCCGGAGGACTAAGAACACTGAAGCTTTCTTT
v_call: TRBV14
clone_size: few
d_call: .
j_call: TRBJ1-1

cdr3_aa: CASSSDDRDNSPLHF
cdr3_nt: TGCGCCAGCAGCTCGGACGACAGGGATAATTCACCCCTCCACTTT
v_call: TRBV5-1
clone_size: .
d_call: TRBD1
j_call: TRBJ1-6

cdr3_aa: CSVVEGGTDTQYF
cdr3_nt: TGCAGCGTTGTCGAGGGCGGCACAGATACGCAGTATTTT
v_call: TRBV29-1
clone_size: .
d_call: .
j_call: TRBJ2-3

cdr3_aa: CASSPPEYVGHEKLFF
cdr3_nt: TGTGCCAGCAGCCCCCCCGAATACGTGGGGCATGAAAAACTGTTTTTT
v_call: TRBV9
clone_size: .
d_call: .
j_call: TRBJ1-4

cdr3_aa: CASNPGEGPPNTGELFF
cdr3_nt: TGTGCCAGCAACCCGGGGGAGGGACCGCCGAACACCGGGGAGCTGTTTTTT
v_call: TRBV9
clone_size: .
d_call: TRBD2
j_call: TRBJ2-2

cdr3_aa: CASILQGSNTEAFF
cdr3_nt: TGTGCCAGCATTCTACAGGGTTCGAACACTGAAGCTTTCTTT
v_call: TRBV7-3
clone_size: .
d_call: .
j_call: TRBJ1-1

cdr3_aa: CASSLGSGRRGTGELFF
cdr3_nt: TGTGCCAGCAGCTTAGGGAGCGGGAGGAGAGGCACCGGGGAGCTGTTTTTT
v_call: TRBV7-8
clone_size: .
d_call: TRBD2
j_call: TRBJ2-2

cdr3_aa: CASSWTLTDTQYF
cdr3_nt: TGTGCCAGCAGTTGGACTCTCACAGATACGCAGTATTTT
v_call: TRBV14
clone_size: .
d_call: .
j_call: TRBJ2-3